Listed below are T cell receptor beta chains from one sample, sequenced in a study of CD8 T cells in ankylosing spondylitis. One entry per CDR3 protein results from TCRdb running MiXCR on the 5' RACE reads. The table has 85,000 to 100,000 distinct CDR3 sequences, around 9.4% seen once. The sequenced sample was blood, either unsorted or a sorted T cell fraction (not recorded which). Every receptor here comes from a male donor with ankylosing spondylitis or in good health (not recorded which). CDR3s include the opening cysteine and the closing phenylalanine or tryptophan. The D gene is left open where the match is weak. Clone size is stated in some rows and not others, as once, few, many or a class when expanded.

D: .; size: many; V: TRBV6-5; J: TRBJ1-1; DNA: TGTGCCAGCAGTTACTGGGCAGGATACATGAACACTCCCGAAGCTGAAGCTTTCTTT; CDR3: CASSYWAGYMNTPEAEAFF
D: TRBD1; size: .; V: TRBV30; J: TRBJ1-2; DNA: TGTGCCTGGAGTGAACAGGGGAACTATGGCTACACCTTC; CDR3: CAWSEQGNYGYTF
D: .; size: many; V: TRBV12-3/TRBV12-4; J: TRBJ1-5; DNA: TGTGCCAGCCGCATCGGAGGGGATCAGCCCCAGCATTTT; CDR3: CASRIGGDQPQHF
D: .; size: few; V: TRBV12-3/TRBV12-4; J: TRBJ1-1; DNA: TGTGCCAGCAGATCAACAGGGAGAATGAACACTGAAGCTTTCTTT; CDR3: CASRSTGRMNTEAFF
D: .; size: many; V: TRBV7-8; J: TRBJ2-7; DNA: TGTGCCAGCAGACCACAGGGAATAACCTACGAGCAGTACTTC; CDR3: CASRPQGITYEQYF
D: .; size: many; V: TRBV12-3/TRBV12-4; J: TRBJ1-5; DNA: TGTGCCAGCAGCCAGGGACCGAGAGGGGCCAATCAGCCCCAGCATTTT; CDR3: CASSQGPRGANQPQHF
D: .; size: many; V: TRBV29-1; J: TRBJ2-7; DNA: TGCAGCGTTGAAGATCGTTATAGGGGCCACGAGCAGTACTTC; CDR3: CSVEDRYRGHEQYF
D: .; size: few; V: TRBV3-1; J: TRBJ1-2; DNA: TGTGCCAGCAGCCAAGTCACAGGGAATGGCTACACCTTC; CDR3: CASSQVTGNGYTF
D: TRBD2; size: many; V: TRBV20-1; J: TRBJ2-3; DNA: TGCAGTGCTAGGCCCGCGGGGGATACAGATACGCAGTATTTT; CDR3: CSARPAGDTDTQYF
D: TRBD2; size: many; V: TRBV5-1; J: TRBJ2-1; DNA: TGCGCCAGCAGCCTTAGCGGGACAAACAATGAGCAGTTCTTC; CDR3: CASSLSGTNNEQFF
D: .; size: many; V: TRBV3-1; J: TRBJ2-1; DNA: TGTGCCAGCAGCCATGGGGCAGTCAATGAGCAGTTCTTC; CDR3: CASSHGAVNEQFF
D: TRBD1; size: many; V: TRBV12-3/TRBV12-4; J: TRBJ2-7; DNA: TGTGCCAGCAGCCAGGGGACAGCCCAAACCTACGAGCAGTACTTC; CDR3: CASSQGTAQTYEQYF
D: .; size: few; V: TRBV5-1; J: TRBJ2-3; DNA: TGCGCCAGCAGCTTGGTGGGTCTAGCCTCGGATACGCAGTATTTT; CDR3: CASSLVGLASDTQYF
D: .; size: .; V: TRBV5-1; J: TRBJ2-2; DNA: TGCGCCAGCAGGGTCGGAGCGGTCGCGAACACCGGGGAGCTGTTTTTT; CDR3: CASRVGAVANTGELFF
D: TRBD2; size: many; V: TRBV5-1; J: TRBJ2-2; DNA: TGCGCCAGCAGCTTAGCGGGGGGCACCGGGGAGCTGTTTTTT; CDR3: CASSLAGGTGELFF
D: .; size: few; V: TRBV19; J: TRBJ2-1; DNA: TGTGCCAGTAGTATAGGACCTGGTGCCTCCTACAATGAGCAGTTCTTC; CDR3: CASSIGPGASYNEQFF
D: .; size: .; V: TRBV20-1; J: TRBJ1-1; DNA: TGCAGTGCTAGAGATATATTACAAAGGGACGAAGCTTTCTTT; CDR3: CSARDILQRDEAFF
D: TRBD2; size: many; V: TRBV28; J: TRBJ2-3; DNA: TGTGCCAGCAGTCTCCGGACTAGATTCTTGTATTTT; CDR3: CASSLRTRFLYF
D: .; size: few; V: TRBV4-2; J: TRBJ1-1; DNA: TGTGCCAGCAGTCTCGCCCCCACAGGGATGAACACTGAAGCTTTCTTT; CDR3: CASSLAPTGMNTEAFF
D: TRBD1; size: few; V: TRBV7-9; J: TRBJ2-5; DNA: TGTGCCAGCAGCTGGTGGGTAGGGGGCGATCAAGAGACCCAGTACTTC; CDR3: CASSWWVGGDQETQYF
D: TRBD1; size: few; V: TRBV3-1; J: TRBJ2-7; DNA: TGTGCCAGCAGCCGACAGGGTAAGGGCTACGAGCAGTACTTC; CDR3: CASSRQGKGYEQYF
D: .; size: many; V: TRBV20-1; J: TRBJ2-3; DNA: TGCAGTGCTAGAGATTTTATCGGGGGGCCCGGAGGGACAGATACGCAGTATTTT; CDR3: CSARDFIGGPGGTDTQYF
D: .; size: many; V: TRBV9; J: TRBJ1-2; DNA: TGTGCCAGTGGGGATGGATTTTCCCTCTATGGCTACACCTTC; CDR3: CASGDGFSLYGYTF
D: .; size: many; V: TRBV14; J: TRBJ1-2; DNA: TGTGCCAGCAGCCTAGAGTATTACTATGGCTACACCTTC; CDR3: CASSLEYYYGYTF
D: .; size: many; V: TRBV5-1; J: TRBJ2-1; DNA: TGCGCCAGCAGTGTAGGGAAGGACAATGAGCAGTTCTTC; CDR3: CASSVGKDNEQFF
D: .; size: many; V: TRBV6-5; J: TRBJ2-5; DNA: TGTGCCAGCAGTTCCGGACAGAGACAAGAGACCCAGTACTTC; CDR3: CASSSGQRQETQYF
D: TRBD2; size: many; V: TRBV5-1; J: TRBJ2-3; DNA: TGCGCCAGCAGCTTGATCCTTTCCCCGGGACTAGCGGGGGGCGTCGGCCGAGATACGCAGTATTTT; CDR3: CASSLILSPGLAGGVGRDTQYF
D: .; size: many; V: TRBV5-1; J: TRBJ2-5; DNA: TGCGCCAGCAGCTTGGACGGGGCGATGCGGGAGACCCAGTACTTC; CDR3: CASSLDGAMRETQYF
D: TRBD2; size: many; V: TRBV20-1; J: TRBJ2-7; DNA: TGCAGTGCTAGCGGGGGGGCCCCCCTCGAGCAGTACTTC; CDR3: CSASGGAPLEQYF
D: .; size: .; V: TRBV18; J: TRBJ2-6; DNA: TGTGCCAGCTCACCCAGACCCCCACAGTACTCTGGGGCCAACGTCCTGACTTTC; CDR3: CASSPRPPQYSGANVLTF
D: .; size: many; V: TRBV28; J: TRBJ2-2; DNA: TGTGCCAGCAGTTTATTTGTCAGGAACACCGGGGAGCTGTTTTTT; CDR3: CASSLFVRNTGELFF
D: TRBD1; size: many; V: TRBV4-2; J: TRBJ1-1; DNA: TGTGCCAGCAGCCACCTAGACAGGGACCCTGAAGCTTTCTTT; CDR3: CASSHLDRDPEAFF
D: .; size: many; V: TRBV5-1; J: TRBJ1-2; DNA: TGCGCCAGCAGCTTGGCCGAGTCTAACTATGGCTACACCTTC; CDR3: CASSLAESNYGYTF
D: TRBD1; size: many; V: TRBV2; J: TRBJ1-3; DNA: TGTGCCATCAGTCCCGGGACAGGCTACTCTGGAAACACCATATATTTT; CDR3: CAISPGTGYSGNTIYF
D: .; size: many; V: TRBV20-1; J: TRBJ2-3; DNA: TGCAGTGCTAGAGATCATGAACAGGCCACTAGCACAGATACGCAGTATTTT; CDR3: CSARDHEQATSTDTQYF
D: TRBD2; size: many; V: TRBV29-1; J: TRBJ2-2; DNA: TGCAGCGTTGTCGAACTAGCGGGGCCCAGCACCGGGGAGCTGTTTTTT; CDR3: CSVVELAGPSTGELFF
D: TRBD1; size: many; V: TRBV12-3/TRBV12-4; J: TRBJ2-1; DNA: TGTGCCAGCAGGCCGGGACAGGGTTTCAATGAGCAGTTCTTC; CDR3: CASRPGQGFNEQFF
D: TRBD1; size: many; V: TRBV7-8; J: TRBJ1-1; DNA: TGTGCCAGCAGCTGGGCCGGGACAGCGAACACTGAAGCTTTCTTT; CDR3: CASSWAGTANTEAFF
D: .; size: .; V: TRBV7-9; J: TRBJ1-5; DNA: TGTGCCAGCAGCTTAGGGGGTGGGCCCCAGCATTTT; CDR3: CASSLGGGPQHF
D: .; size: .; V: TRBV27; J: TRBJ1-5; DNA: TGTGCCAGCAGTCCCCAAACCAGGGGCAATCAGCCCCAGCATTTT; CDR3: CASSPQTRGNQPQHF
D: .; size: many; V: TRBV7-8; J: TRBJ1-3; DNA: TGTGCCAGCAGCTTATTATCACCGGGATCCTCTGGAAACACCATATATTTT; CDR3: CASSLLSPGSSGNTIYF
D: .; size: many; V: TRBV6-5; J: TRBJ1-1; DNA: TGTGCCAGCAGTTACTCGATCCAGGGGTTGGACACTGAAGCTTTCTTT; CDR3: CASSYSIQGLDTEAFF
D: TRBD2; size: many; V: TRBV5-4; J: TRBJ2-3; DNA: TGTGCCAGCAGCTACCCTAGCGGGGAGAACACAGATACGCAGTATTTT; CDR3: CASSYPSGENTDTQYF
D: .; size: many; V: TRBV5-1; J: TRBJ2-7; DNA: TGCGCCAGCAGCTTGAGTGCAGGAAGCTCCTACGAGCAGTACTTC; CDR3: CASSLSAGSSYEQYF
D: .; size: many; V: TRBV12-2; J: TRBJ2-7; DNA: TGTGCAAGTCGCACTACAGGGGGCGTCAACGAGCAGTACTTC; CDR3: CASRTTGGVNEQYF
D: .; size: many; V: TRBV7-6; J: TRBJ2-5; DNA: TGTGCCAGCAGCTTAACCTACTTAGAGACCCAGTACTTC; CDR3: CASSLTYLETQYF
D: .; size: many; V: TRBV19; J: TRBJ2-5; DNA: TGTGCCAGTAGTATCGGGGGTGGTTTTGGAGACACCCAGTACTTC; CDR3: CASSIGGGFGDTQYF
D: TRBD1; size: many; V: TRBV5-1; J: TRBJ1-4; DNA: TGCGCCAGCAGCTTGGAGGGGGCAGGGGATGAAAAACTGTTTTTT; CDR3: CASSLEGAGDEKLFF
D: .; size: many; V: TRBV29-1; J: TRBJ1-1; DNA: TGCAGCGTTGAGGAGTTGAACACTGAAGCTTTCTTT; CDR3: CSVEELNTEAFF
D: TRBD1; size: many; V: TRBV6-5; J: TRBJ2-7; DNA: TGTGCCAGCAGTTACGAAACAGGGGGGTTGAACGAGCAGTACTTC; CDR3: CASSYETGGLNEQYF
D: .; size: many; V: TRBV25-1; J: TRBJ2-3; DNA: TGTGCCAGCAGCCAGGGCAGCACGCAGTATTTT; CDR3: CASSQGSTQYF
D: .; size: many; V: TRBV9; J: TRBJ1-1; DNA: TGTGCCAGCAGCGTGGAACAGGGCCCGAACACTGAAGCTTTCTTT; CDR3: CASSVEQGPNTEAFF
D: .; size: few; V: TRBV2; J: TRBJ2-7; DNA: TGTGCCAGCAGTATCACAAGGTCCTACGAGCAGTACTTC; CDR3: CASSITRSYEQYF
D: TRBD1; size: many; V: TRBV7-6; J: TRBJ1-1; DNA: TGTGCCAGTACAGGGGTTCGGGGGGACTATCCGAGGGCTTTCTTT; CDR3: CASTGVRGDYPRAFF